A selection of T cell receptor beta chains follows, all from one sample in a study of human T cells and chemical hapten exposure. TCRdb itself ran the RACE reads through MiXCR, one entry per CDR3 protein. The data show a few hundred thousand distinct CDR3 sequences, with about 5% seen just once and approximately 8.2% held by the top ten. The source was whole blood, collected in connection with sensitization to the hapten diphenylcyclopropenone (DPC). Receptors originate from a woman between 18 and 29 years old with alopecia areata. Some clones in this sample may be carry-over from other donors' samples. The CDR3 runs from the conserved cysteine through the conserved F or W. A D gene is named only where the DNA matches it firmly. The size of a clone is reported for some rows only, either as once, few or many, or as a class for expanded clones.

clone_size	cdr3_length	v_call	j_call	d_call	cdr3_aa	cdr3_nt
.	15	TRBV4-1	TRBJ1-6	TRBD1	CASSPSGTVGGTLHF	TGCGCCAGCAGCCCCTCAGGGACAGTCGGGGGAACCCTCCACTTT
.	16	TRBV6-5	TRBJ2-2	.	CASIRTGDSNTGELFF	TGTGCCAGCATAAGGACCGGAGACAGCAACACCGGGGAGCTGTTTTTT
.	18	TRBV7-9	TRBJ1-1	TRBD1	CASSLGSVHGDRGTEAFF	TGTGCCAGCAGTCTAGGTAGTGTTCATGGGGACAGAGGCACTGAAGCTTTCTTT
.	16	TRBV7-8	TRBJ1-3	TRBD1	CASSFGQVASGNTIYF	TGTGCCAGCAGCTTCGGACAGGTCGCCTCTGGAAACACCATATATTTT
many	15	TRBV12-3/TRBV12-4	TRBJ1-2	TRBD1	CASTFRDRDVRGYTF	TGTGCCAGCACTTTCCGGGACAGGGATGTGCGTGGCTACACCTTC
few	17	TRBV6-5	TRBJ1-4	.	CASSYSSERSTNEKLFF	TGTGCCAGCAGTTACTCGAGCGAGCGGTCAACTAATGAAAAACTGTTTTTT
many	15	TRBV6-4	TRBJ2-3	TRBD2	CASSEGSGGSDTQYF	TGTGCCAGCAGTGAAGGTAGCGGGGGCTCAGATACGCAGTATTTT
many	15	TRBV6-4	TRBJ1-6	TRBD1	CASSDSTGGGSPLHF	TGTGCCAGCAGTGACTCGACAGGGGGAGGATCACCCCTCCACTTT
.	16	TRBV7-7	TRBJ2-3	TRBD2	CASSPPGLAGGDTQYF	TGTGCTAGCAGCCCTCCGGGACTAGCGGGCGGAGATACGCAGTATTTT
.	15	TRBV13	TRBJ2-1	TRBD1	CASNLGGYSYNEQFF	TGTGCCAGTAACCTAGGGGGCTATTCCTACAATGAGCAGTTCTTC
few	16	TRBV7-2	TRBJ2-3	TRBD2	CASSPYGGWGTDTQYF	TGTGCCAGCAGCCCCTACGGGGGGTGGGGCACAGATACGCAGTATTTT
few	14	TRBV27	TRBJ1-1	.	CASSPLVGAMRAFF	TGTGCCAGCAGTCCTCTCGTAGGGGCAATGAGGGCTTTCTTT
many	14	TRBV5-1	TRBJ1-1	.	CASSLSGKFTEAFF	TGCGCCAGCAGCTTGTCAGGGAAATTCACTGAAGCTTTCTTT
few	14	TRBV4-3	TRBJ1-1	.	CASSQVNGNTEAFF	TGCGCCAGCAGCCAAGTTAATGGGAACACTGAAGCTTTCTTT
many	13	TRBV5-5	TRBJ1-1	.	CASSLGVGTEAFF	TGTGCCAGCAGCTTGGGGGTTGGGACTGAAGCTTTCTTT
few	10	TRBV20-1	TRBJ2-5	.	CSAQQETQYF	TGCAGTGCTCAACAAGAGACCCAGTACTTC
many	14	TRBV5-1	TRBJ1-6	.	CASSLVADNSPLHF	TGCGCCAGCAGCTTGGTGGCAGATAATTCACCCCTCCACTTT
few	15	TRBV5-4	TRBJ1-1	.	CASSLRAGRNTEAFF	TGTGCCAGCAGCTTGAGGGCAGGGAGGAACACTGAAGCTTTCTTT
.	18	TRBV5-1	TRBJ2-3	.	CASSLVPQTDFSTDTQYF	TGCGCCAGCAGCTTGGTTCCCCAGACGGATTTTAGCACAGATACGCAGTATTTT
many	13	TRBV28	TRBJ2-1	.	CASRTGSNNEQFF	TGTGCCAGCAGAACAGGGAGCAACAATGAGCAGTTCTTC
few	16	TRBV9	TRBJ2-1	.	CASSVEAGTPYNEQFF	TGTGCCAGCAGCGTAGAGGCGGGGACACCCTACAATGAGCAGTTCTTC
.	16	TRBV7-2	TRBJ2-3	.	CASSPLAATSTDTQYF	TGTGCCAGCAGCCCCCTTGCAGCGACAAGCACAGATACGCAGTATTTT
few	14	TRBV7-2	TRBJ2-5	.	CASSSTTPAGTQYF	TGTGCCAGCAGCTCGACTACCCCCGCGGGGACCCAGTACTTC
many	14	TRBV7-2	TRBJ2-2	.	CASSLVSLTGELFF	TGTGCCAGCAGCTTAGTATCGCTCACCGGGGAGCTGTTTTTT
.	16	TRBV7-2	TRBJ1-2	TRBD1	CASSEGTGDVGYGYTF	TGTGCCAGCAGCGAGGGGACAGGGGATGTTGGCTATGGCTACACCTTC
.	13	TRBV6-1	TRBJ2-2	.	CASRVPATGELFF	TGTGCCAGTCGTGTGCCAGCCACCGGGGAGCTGTTTTTT
.	16	TRBV28	TRBJ1-1	.	CASSLQGIPMNTEAFF	TGTGCCAGCAGTTTGCAAGGCATCCCCATGAACACTGAAGCTTTCTTT
.	15	TRBV5-5	TRBJ1-2	.	CASSLALQGPLGYTF	TGTGCCAGCAGCTTGGCCTTGCAGGGCCCCCTAGGCTACACCTTC
many	14	TRBV12-3/TRBV12-4	TRBJ2-3	.	CASRLGQGTDTQYF	TGTGCCAGCAGGCTGGGGCAGGGCACAGATACGCAGTATTTT
many	14	TRBV20-1	TRBJ1-6	TRBD1	CSARGGQAYSPLHF	TGCAGTGCTAGAGGAGGACAGGCCTATTCACCCCTCCACTTT
many	12	TRBV24-1	TRBJ2-1	.	CATGGGADEQFF	TGTGCCACCGGGGGAGGAGCGGATGAGCAGTTCTTC
few	14	TRBV9	TRBJ2-5	.	CASSVNGNQETQYF	TGTGCCAGCAGCGTAAACGGGAACCAAGAGACCCAGTACTTC
many	13	TRBV4-3	TRBJ2-5	.	CASSQKQGLSQYF	TGCGCCAGCAGCCAGAAACAGGGATTGTCCCAGTACTTC
.	15	TRBV28	TRBJ1-1	.	CASRPDPSHRAEAFF	TGTGCCAGCAGACCTGATCCGTCCCATCGGGCTGAAGCTTTCTTT
few	14	TRBV7-9	TRBJ2-3	.	CASSPRFGAATQYF	TGTGCCAGCAGCCCAAGGTTCGGGGCAGCTACGCAGTATTTT
few	14	TRBV7-8	TRBJ1-5	.	CASSKGSVNQPQHF	TGTGCCAGCAGTAAAGGGTCTGTTAATCAGCCCCAGCATTTT
.	15	TRBV18	TRBJ1-1	.	CASSPWTDLNTEAFF	TGTGCCAGCTCACCCTGGACAGATTTGAACACTGAAGCTTTCTTT
many	11	TRBV6-2/TRBV6-3	TRBJ2-3	.	CASSYGLLGYF	TGTGCCAGCAGTTACGGCCTCCTAGGTTATTTT
many	18	TRBV6-5	TRBJ2-4	TRBD2	CASSFLAGAGLAKNIQYF	TGTGCCAGCAGTTTTTTAGCGGGGGCCGGCTTAGCCAAAAACATTCAGTACTTC
.	14	TRBV4-1	TRBJ2-1	.	CASSQEGRADEQFF	TGCGCCAGCAGCCAAGAAGGCAGGGCAGATGAGCAGTTCTTC
few	16	TRBV11-1	TRBJ1-6	TRBD1	CASSGRTGGYNSPLHF	TGTGCCAGCAGCGGAAGGACAGGGGGTTATAATTCACCCCTCCACTTT
many	13	TRBV3-1	TRBJ2-3	.	CASSQVPADTQYF	TGTGCCAGCAGCCAAGTACCCGCAGATACGCAGTATTTT
many	14	TRBV28	TRBJ2-6	.	CASSTSSGANVLTF	.
.	14	TRBV15	TRBJ2-7	TRBD2	CATSPEGLAEEQYF	TGTGCCACCAGTCCAGAGGGGCTAGCGGAAGAGCAGTACTTC
.	15	TRBV12-3/TRBV12-4	TRBJ1-1	.	CASGIPTHMNTEAFF	TGTGCCAGCGGCATCCCAACACACATGAACACTGAAGCTTTCTTT
many	12	TRBV12-3/TRBV12-4	TRBJ2-7	.	CASSQPVSEQYF	TGTGCCAGCAGTCAGCCTGTGAGTGAGCAGTACTTC
many	14	TRBV7-8	TRBJ2-5	.	CASSSPGYQETQYF	TGTGCCAGCAGCTCCCCGGGGTACCAAGAGACCCAGTACTTC
.	12	TRBV7-8	TRBJ1-4	.	CASSSGEEKLFF	TGTGCCAGCAGCTCAGGGGAAGAAAAACTGTTTTTT
many	14	TRBV28	TRBJ2-7	.	CASSFRGSSYEQYF	TGTGCCAGCAGTTTCCGGGGGTCCTCCTACGAGCAGTACTTC
many	16	TRBV7-2	TRBJ2-1	.	CASSLYGGRAYNEQFF	TGTGCCAGCAGCTTATATGGGGGGCGGGCCTACAATGAGCAGTTCTTC
many	15	TRBV18	TRBJ2-7	TRBD1	CASSLRTGDEYEQYF	TGTGCCAGCTCACTTAGGACAGGGGACGAATACGAGCAGTACTTC
.	14	TRBV4-2	TRBJ1-1	.	CASSQSTVDTEAFF	TGTGCCAGCAGCCAATCGACAGTAGACACTGAAGCTTTCTTT
.	14	TRBV6-2/TRBV6-3	TRBJ1-2	.	CASSSTPFTYGYTF	TGTGCCAGCAGTTCAACTCCTTTTACCTATGGCTACACCTTC
many	13	TRBV7-2	TRBJ1-1	.	CASSPVLGVEAFF	TGTGCCAGCAGCCCCGTACTCGGGGTGGAAGCTTTCTTT
few	16	TRBV20-1	TRBJ1-1	TRBD1	CSARDWDRGDGTEAFF	TGCAGTGCTAGAGATTGGGACAGGGGTGACGGGACTGAAGCTTTCTTT